One sample yielded the 24 T cell receptor beta chains listed below, sequenced in a study of T cell repertoires in cytomegalovirus infection. One entry per CDR3 protein, called by TCRdb with MiXCR from the reads. Among under 300,000 distinct CDR3 sequences listed, less than 25% were seen once. Their specific antigens are unknown. Sequenced material: cultured PBMCs, taken from culture after CMV antigen stimulation. The receptor set was obtained from a human donor in good health (CMV status not recorded). Some clones in this sample may be carry-over from other donors' samples.

This clonotype was observed a handful of times. The chain combines TRBV7-8 with TRBJ1-5; 7 bases are shared with TRBD1. V was clipped by 5 bases and J by 3 bases; unmatched bases: 4. The V gene's germline CDR1 is SGHVS and CDR2 FQNEAQ. This CDR3 contains 14 residues. CDR3 sequence (DNA): TGTGCCAGCAGCCAGGGACAGCACAATCAGCCCCAGCATTTT. Translation gives CASSQGQHNQPQHF.

This clonotype was recorded at least ten times. The J gene is TRBJ2-7, the V gene TRBV2; D possibly uses TRBD1 or TRBD2 (5 bases each). CDR3 length: 13 amino acids. Germline V gene lookup returns CDR1 SNHLY and CDR2 FYNNEI. V was trimmed by 8 bases and J by 2 bases, leaving 13 bases between them. Here the CDR3 reads CASARDAAYEQYF. The CDR3 coding sequence is TGTGCCAGCGCCCGGGACGCCGCCTACGAGCAGTACTTC.

This clonotype came up many times. The rearrangement uses TRBV7-2 and TRBJ1-2, with unresolved D. This CDR3 is 11 amino acids long. Per the germline V gene, CDR1 is SGHTA and CDR2 is FQGNSA. V was cut by 1 base and J by 8 bases, with 5 bases left in between. CDR3 coding DNA: TGTGCCAGCAGCTTAGATCGCGGCTACACCTTC. This encodes CASSLDRGYTF.

This chain connects TRBV20-1 to TRBJ2-3; D gene ambiguous. CDR3 size: 13 residues. Germline CDR1 reads DFQATT; CDR2 reads SNEGSKA (reference sequence). Trimming cost V 6 bases and J 3 bases, with 13 bases left between them. CDR3 nucleotides: TGCAGTGCCCAGAAGATAATTACAGATACGCAGTATTTT. Its translation is CSAQKIITDTQYF.

This rearrangement joins TRBV12-3 or TRBV12-4 to TRBJ2-5, with D hard to call. CDR3 size: 14 residues. Trimming took 6 bases from V and 0 from J, leaving 11 bases between them. CDR3 nucleotides: TGTGCCAGCAGCCCGTTACCGGACCAAGAGACCCAGTACTTC. Protein sequence: CASSPLPDQETQYF.

The V and J genes are TRBV15 and TRBJ2-5; TRBD2 aligns across 8 bases. Germline loops: CDR1 LNHNV, CDR2 YYDKDF (reference sequence). The CDR3 has 14 amino acids. Losses at the gene ends were 9 bases for V and 5 bases for J; bases not matched to a gene: 11. The CDR3 loop reads CATKNGPGGETQYF. In nucleotides, the CDR3 is TGTGCCACTAAGAATGGACCGGGGGGGGAGACCCAGTACTTC.

In the case of this clonotype: At one end the junction does not follow the germline gene, possibly because of a read error. The gene calls are TRBV27 and TRBJ1-4, with D unclear. The CDR3 contains 14 residues. Germline CDR1 and CDR2: MNHEY and SMNVEV (reference sequence). CDR3 amino acids: CASRVAGLNQKLFF. In DNA form, the CDR3 reads TGTGCCAGCAGAGTTGCCGGCCTTAATCAAAAACTGTTTTTT. Complete variable domain (other parts from reference TRBV27 and TRBJ1-4): EAQVTQNPRYLITVTGKKLTVTCSQNMNHEYMSWYRQDPGLGLRQIYYSMNVEVTDKGDVPEGYKVSRKEKRNFPLILESPSPNQTSLYFCASRVAGLNQKLFFGSGTQLSVL.

J is TRBJ2-1 and V is TRBV19, with D maybe TRBD2 (6 bases). Germline assignment: CDR1 LNHDA and CDR2 SQIVND (reference sequence). The CDR3 consists of 16 residues. Trimming shortened V by 0 bases and J by 1 base, and 10 bases separated the two germline ends. CDR3: CASSIEGGVSYNEQFF. For the CDR3, the DNA is TGTGCCAGTAGTATAGAGGGGGGAGTTTCCTACAATGAGCAGTTCTTC.

This clonotype was counted at least ten times. The chain is built from TRBV10-3 and TRBJ1-4, with D hard to call. This CDR3 has 14 amino acids. The germline CDR1 and CDR2 sequences are ENHRY and SYGVKD. V was cut by 5 bases and J by 8 bases, with 15 bases left in between. The CDR3 bases are TGTGCCATCAGTCAGACCGGTGGAGGAGAAAAACTGTTTTTT. Its translation is CAISQTGGGEKLFF.

Many counts were recorded for this clonotype. The J gene is TRBJ2-2, the V gene TRBV7-2; D not resolved. Germline V CDR1 and CDR2: SGHTA, FQGNSA. Trimming stripped 3 bases from V and 1 base from J, with 12 bases between. This CDR3 contains 16 residues. CDR3 amino acids: CASSLFGPGNTGELFF. The CDR3 coding sequence is TGTGCCAGCAGCTTGTTTGGGCCTGGGAACACCGGGGAGCTGTTTTTT.

The chain carries TRBV19 and TRBJ2-1; D is ambiguous. The CDR3 is made up of 19 amino acids. The germline V gene encodes CDR1 LNHDA and CDR2 SQIVND (reference sequence). Trimming removed 6 bases at V and 0 bases at J, with 24 bases between. The DNA of the CDR3 is TGTGCCAGTAGGGAGTGGAGAGTAGCTCGATCAAGCTCCTACAATGAGCAGTTCTTC. Protein sequence: CASREWRVARSSSYNEQFF.

This clonotype was counted between two and nine times. CDR3 coding DNA: TGTGCCTCAGGGGGGCCACTCTACAATGAGCAGTTCTTC. Translating gives CASGGPLYNEQFF. V gene TRBV28 combines with J gene TRBJ2-1, with D possibly being TRBD1 (7 bases). The V end lost 11 bases, the J end lost 3 bases, and 14 bases lay between the germline ends. Germline lookup yields CDR1 MDHEN and CDR2 SYDVKM. This CDR3 spans 13 amino acids. Complete variable domain (other parts from reference TRBV28 and TRBJ2-1): DVKVTQSSRYLVKRTGEKVFLECVQDMDHENMFWYRQDPGLGLRLIYFSYDVKMKEKGDIPEGYSVSREKKERFSLILESASTNQTSMYLCASGGPLYNEQFFGPGTRLTVL.

Many counts were recorded for this clonotype. In nucleotides, the CDR3 is TGTGCCAGCAGCTTAGAAGGGAGCGGGATGGGTACCGGGGAGCTGTTTTTT. Its translation is CASSLEGSGMGTGELFF. This chain connects TRBV7-2 to TRBJ2-2; TRBD2 agrees at 7 bases. This CDR3 comprises 17 residues. The germline CDR1 and CDR2 sequences are SGHTA and FQGNSA. V shed 1 base and J 5 bases; nucleotides not matched to a gene: 10. Full variable domain (rest looked up from reference TRBV7-2 and TRBJ2-2): GAGVSQSPSNKVTEKGKDVELRCDPISGHTALYWYRQSLGQGLEFLIYFQGNSAPDKSGLPSDRFSAERTGGSVSTLTIQRTQQEDSAVYLCASSLEGSGMGTGELFFGEGSRLTVL.

This clonotype showed up just a few times. The chain recombines TRBV4-3 with TRBJ2-1, with 7 bases identical to TRBD2. Trimming removed 4 bases from V and 8 bases from J; junction bases left unmatched: 14. The CDR3 spans 16 residues. Germline CDR1 reads LGHNA; CDR2 reads YSLEER. The chain's CDR3 is CASSPVERGGADEQFF. As DNA, the CDR3 is TGCGCCAGCAGCCCCGTTGAGCGGGGTGGTGCAGATGAGCAGTTCTTC.

This clonotype was seen ten or more times. The chain combines TRBV7-2 with TRBJ1-6; 7 bases match TRBD1. V lost 5 bases and J lost 4; bases outside the gene matches: 2. Looked up from germline, CDR1 is SGHTA and CDR2 is FQGNSA. The CDR3 length is 14 residues. The CDR3 DNA is TGTGCCAGCAGCAAGACAGGGTATAATTCACCCCTCCACTTT. Translated, it gives CASSKTGYNSPLHF.

V gene TRBV5-4 combines with J gene TRBJ2-1; 8 bases are shared with TRBD2. After removal of 5 bases from V and 9 bases from J, the junction contained 13 bases not matched to a gene. Germline CDR1 SGHNT, CDR2 YYREEE (reference sequence). This CDR3 spans 15 amino acids. CDR3 nucleotides: TGTGCCAGCAGGAGGGATAGCGGAAGCGGGGGTGAGCAGTTCTTC. This encodes CASRRDSGSGGEQFF.

This clonotype was detected ten times or more. This chain uses TRBV28 with TRBJ2-3, with D possibly matching TRBD2 (6 bases). The CDR3 totals 15 residues. Trimming cost V 6 bases and J 5 bases, with 18 bases left between them. Germline CDR1 and CDR2: MDHEN and SYDVKM. The CDR3 nucleotides are TGTGCCAGCAGGATAGGAGGGGTCCGGGGAGATACGCAGTATTTT. Protein product: CASRIGGVRGDTQYF.

The table lists this clonotype with a few counts. This sequence joins TRBV12-3 or TRBV12-4 and TRBJ2-3; tentatively, D is TRBD1 (6 bases). The CDR3 contains 15 residues. With 4 bases removed from V and 1 base from J, the gap between germline ends came to 12 bases. The chain's CDR3 is CASSSPAGGTDTQYF. For the CDR3, the DNA is TGTGCCAGCAGTTCCCCGGCAGGGGGCACAGATACGCAGTATTTT.

Many counts were recorded for this clonotype. The chain combines TRBV7-2 with TRBJ2-1; D not resolved. The length of the CDR3 is 12 residues. Trimming pared 5 bases from V and 8 bases from J, leaving 10 bases between. Germline loops: CDR1 SGHTA, CDR2 FQGNSA. Here the CDR3 reads CASSPFGDEQFF. As DNA, the CDR3 is TGTGCCAGCAGCCCCTTTGGGGATGAGCAGTTCTTC.

The sample holds many counts of this clonotype. The CDR3 reads CASSLESVSSGNTIYF. The DNA of the CDR3 is TGTGCCAGCAGCTTAGAGAGCGTCTCCTCTGGAAACACCATATATTTT. The chain links TRBV7-6 to TRBJ1-3; D gene ambiguous. Trimming removed 1 base from V and 0 bases from J, with 10 bases in between. Germline lookup yields CDR1 SGHVS and CDR2 FNYEAQ. The CDR3 is 16 amino acids.

The table lists this clonotype with a few counts. The chain links TRBV9 to TRBJ2-1; D remains ambiguous. The V gene lost 0 bases and the J gene lost 0 bases, with 4 bases spanning the gap. Germline loops: CDR1 SGDLS, CDR2 YYNGEE. The CDR3 is made up of 14 amino acids. The CDR3 here is CASSVGVSYNEQFF. Written as DNA, the CDR3 is TGTGCCAGCAGCGTAGGTGTCTCCTACAATGAGCAGTTCTTC.

There are a few counts of this clonotype. The V and J genes are TRBV6-2 or TRBV6-3 and TRBJ2-7; 10 bases line up with TRBD2. The CDR3 is 15 amino acids. Germline CDR1 and CDR2: MNHEY and SVGEGT. J lost 4 bases, V lost 6 bases, and 9 bases had no gene match. The CDR3 protein is CASSHTSGEPYEQYF. As DNA, the CDR3 is TGTGCCAGCAGCCATACTAGCGGGGAGCCTTACGAGCAGTACTTC.

This clonotype has just a few counts. This chain connects TRBV6-5 to TRBJ1-6; D unclear. V was trimmed by 6 bases and J by 9 bases, leaving 15 bases between them. In germline, CDR1 is MNHEY, CDR2 SVGAGI. This CDR3 region has 14 residues. The CDR3 sequence is CASSRPVVGSPLHF. In DNA, the CDR3 is TGTGCCAGCAGCCGCCCCGTTGTTGGTTCACCCCTCCACTTT.

This clonotype was counted only a few times. V and J are TRBV27 and TRBJ1-5; a possible D gene is TRBD1 (5 bases). The CDR3 length is 15 residues. Germline CDR1 MNHEY, CDR2 SMNVEV (reference sequence). Trimming pared 6 bases from V and 4 bases from J, leaving 16 bases between. CDR3 sequence (DNA): TGTGCCAGCAGATCCGGGGGAGGGCCTAATCAGCCCCAGCATTTT. As protein: CASRSGGGPNQPQHF.